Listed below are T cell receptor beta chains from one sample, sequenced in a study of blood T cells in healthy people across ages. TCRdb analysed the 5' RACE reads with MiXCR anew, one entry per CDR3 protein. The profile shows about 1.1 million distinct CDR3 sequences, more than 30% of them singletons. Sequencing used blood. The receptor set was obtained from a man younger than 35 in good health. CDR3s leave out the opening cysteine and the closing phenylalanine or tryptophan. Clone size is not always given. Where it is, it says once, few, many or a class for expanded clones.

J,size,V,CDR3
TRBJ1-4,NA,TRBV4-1,ASSQPAAVSRKLF
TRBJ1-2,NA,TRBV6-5,ASSYYGASYGYT
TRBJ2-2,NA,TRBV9,ASRPHDTGELF
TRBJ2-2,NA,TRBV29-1,SVGEKDGELF
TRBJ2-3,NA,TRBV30,AWSTSGSTDTQY
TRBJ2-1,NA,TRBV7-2,ASSLEGRRTDEQF
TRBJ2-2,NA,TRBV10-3,AILPSRGPGTGELF
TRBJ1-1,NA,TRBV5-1,ASSLLLVGENTEAF
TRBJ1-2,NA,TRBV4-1,ASSQVGRRPGVYGYT
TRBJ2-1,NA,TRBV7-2,ASSLDVGGNEQF
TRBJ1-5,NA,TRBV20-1,SARENRGQGGPQH
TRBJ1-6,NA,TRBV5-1,ASSTRDSYNSPLH
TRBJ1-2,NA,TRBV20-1,SARDQARQGASYGYT
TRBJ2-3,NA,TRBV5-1,ASREGADTQY
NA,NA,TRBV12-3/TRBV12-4,ASSFSGQGSYNEQY
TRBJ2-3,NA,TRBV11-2,ASSGNMGERDTQY
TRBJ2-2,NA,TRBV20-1,SARHRGGLAGSGELF
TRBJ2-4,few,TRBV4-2,ASSQNGNIQY
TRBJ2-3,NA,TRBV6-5,ASRSNPGDTQY
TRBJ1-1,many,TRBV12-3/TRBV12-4,ASSLLQGVNTEAF
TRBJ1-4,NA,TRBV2,ASSENREKLF
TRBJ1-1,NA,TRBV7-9,ASSPGSSEAF
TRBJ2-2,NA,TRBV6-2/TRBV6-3,ASSPPAIRNTGELF
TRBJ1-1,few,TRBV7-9,ASSQGQGARVTEAF
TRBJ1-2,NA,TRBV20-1,SSRDLGRVDYGYT
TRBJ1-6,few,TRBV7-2,ASSLGPGYSYNSPLH
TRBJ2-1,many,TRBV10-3,AISAATGMYNEQF
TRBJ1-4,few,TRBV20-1,SAGAGTTTTNEKLF
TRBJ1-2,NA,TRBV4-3,ASSQDSSRGTGGVNGYT
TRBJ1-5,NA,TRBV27,ASSLSGLYSNQPQH
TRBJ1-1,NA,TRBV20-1,SARRTAANTEAF
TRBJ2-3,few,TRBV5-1,ASSILAGADTQY
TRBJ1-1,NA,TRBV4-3,ASSQSRYEAF
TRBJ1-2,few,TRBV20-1,SATRPGVYGYT
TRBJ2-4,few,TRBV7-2,ASSLDRTLAKNIQY
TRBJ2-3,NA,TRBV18,ASSRYPSGGTDTQY
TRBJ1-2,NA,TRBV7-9,ASSLYVLSSPTRNYGYT